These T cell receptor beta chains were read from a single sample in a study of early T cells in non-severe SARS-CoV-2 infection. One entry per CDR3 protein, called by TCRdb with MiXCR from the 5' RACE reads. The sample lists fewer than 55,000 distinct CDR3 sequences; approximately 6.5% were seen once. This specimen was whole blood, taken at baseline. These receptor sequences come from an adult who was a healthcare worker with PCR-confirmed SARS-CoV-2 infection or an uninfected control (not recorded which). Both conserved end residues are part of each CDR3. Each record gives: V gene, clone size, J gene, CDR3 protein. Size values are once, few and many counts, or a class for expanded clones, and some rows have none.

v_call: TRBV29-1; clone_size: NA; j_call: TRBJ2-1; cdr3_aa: CSARPGGNNEQFF
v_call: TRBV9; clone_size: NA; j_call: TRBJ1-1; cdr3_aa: CASSVTGGYDAEAFF
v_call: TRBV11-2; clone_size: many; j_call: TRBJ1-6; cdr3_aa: CASSLDRASSPLHF
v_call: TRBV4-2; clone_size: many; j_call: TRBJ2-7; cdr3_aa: CASSLGGTSGPYEQYF
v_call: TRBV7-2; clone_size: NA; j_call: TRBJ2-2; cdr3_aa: CASSPRGELFF
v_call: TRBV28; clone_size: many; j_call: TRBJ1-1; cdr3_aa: CASSSPGGDSTEAFF
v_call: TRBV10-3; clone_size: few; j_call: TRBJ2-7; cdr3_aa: CAISDKGTHEQYF
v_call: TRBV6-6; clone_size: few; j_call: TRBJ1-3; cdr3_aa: CASSRQGNSGNTIYF
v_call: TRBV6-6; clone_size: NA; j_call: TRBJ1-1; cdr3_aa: CASSFHRGGANPTEAFF
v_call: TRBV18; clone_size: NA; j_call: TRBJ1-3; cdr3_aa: CASSPLTDSGNTIYF
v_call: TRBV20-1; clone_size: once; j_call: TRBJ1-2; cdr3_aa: CSAPIPGGLYGYTF
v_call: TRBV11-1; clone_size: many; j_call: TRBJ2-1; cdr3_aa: CASSSRAGGGNEQFF
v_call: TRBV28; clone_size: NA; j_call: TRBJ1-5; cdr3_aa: CASRPAWGKDRGRNQPQHF
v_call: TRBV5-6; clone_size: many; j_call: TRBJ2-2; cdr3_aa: CASSLGGYSGRSSGELFF
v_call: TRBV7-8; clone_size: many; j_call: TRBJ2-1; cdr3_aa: CASSLGHGGSAQYNEQFF
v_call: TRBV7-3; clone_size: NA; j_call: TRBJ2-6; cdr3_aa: CASSFSGANVLTF
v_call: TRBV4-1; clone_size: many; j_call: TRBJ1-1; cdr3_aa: CASSQVIKRGRGTEAFF
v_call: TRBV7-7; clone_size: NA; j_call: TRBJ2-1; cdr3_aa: CASSPSPGSDEQFF
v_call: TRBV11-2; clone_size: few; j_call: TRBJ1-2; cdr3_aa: CASSLDRRRGYTF
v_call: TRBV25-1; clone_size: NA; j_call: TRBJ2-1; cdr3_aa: CASSESKLAGAYNERFF
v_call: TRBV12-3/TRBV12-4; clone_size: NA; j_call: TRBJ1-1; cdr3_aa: CASIWGRANTEAFF
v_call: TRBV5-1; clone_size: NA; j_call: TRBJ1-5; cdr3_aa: CASSLGPGRGQPQHF
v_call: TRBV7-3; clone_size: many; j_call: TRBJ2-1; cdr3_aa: CASSSGQTTSGGEQFF
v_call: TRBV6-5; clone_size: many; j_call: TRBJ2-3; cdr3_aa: CASSGDVGTDTQYF
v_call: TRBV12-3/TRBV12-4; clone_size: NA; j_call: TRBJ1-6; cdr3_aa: CASSLKGAGRSNSPLHF
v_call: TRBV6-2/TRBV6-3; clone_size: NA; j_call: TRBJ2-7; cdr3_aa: CASSYPTYEQYF
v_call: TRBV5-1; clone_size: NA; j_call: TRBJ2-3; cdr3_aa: CASSEDRGSTDTQYF
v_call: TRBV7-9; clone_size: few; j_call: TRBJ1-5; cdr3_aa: CASSARAGKDQPQHF
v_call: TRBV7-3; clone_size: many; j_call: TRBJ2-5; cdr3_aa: CASSFTGGARETQYF